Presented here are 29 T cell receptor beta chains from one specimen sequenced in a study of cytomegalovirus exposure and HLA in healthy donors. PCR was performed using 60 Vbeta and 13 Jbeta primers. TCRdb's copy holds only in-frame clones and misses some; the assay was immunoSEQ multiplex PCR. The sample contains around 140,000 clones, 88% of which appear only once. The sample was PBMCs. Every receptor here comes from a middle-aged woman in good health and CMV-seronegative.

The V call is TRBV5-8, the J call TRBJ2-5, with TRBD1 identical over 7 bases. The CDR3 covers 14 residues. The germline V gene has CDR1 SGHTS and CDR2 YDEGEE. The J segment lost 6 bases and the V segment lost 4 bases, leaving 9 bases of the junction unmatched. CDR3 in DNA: TGTGCCAGCAGCCTGCGGACAGGAATTAAGACCCAGTACTTC. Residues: CASSLRTGIKTQYF.

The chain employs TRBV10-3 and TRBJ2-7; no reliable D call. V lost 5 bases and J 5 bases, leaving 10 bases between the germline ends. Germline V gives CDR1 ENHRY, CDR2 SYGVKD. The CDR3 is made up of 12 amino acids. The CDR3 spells CAISPLPHEQYF. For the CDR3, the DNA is TGTGCCATCAGTCCCCTCCCCCACGAGCAGTACTTC.

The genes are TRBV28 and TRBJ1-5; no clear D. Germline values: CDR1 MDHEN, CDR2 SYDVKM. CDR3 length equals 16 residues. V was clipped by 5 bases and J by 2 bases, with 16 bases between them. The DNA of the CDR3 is TGTGCCAGCAGTCTCAGAAAAAAGGGAGGCAATCAGCCCCAGCATTTT. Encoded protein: CASSLRKKGGNQPQHF.

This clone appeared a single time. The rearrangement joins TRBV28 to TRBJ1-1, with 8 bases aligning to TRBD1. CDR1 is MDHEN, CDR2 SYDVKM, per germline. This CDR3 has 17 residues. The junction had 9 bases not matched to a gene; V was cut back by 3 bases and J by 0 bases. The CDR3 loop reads CASSFTGWDRLNTEAFF. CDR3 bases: TGTGCCAGCAGTTTCACGGGGTGGGACAGGCTGAACACTGAAGCTTTCTTT.

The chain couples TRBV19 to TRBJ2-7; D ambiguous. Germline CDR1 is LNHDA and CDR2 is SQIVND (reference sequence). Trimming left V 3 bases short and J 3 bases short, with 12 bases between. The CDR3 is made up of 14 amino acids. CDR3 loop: CASSIGAGYYEQYF. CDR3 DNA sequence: TGTGCCAGTAGTATTGGAGCCGGTTACTACGAGCAGTACTTC.

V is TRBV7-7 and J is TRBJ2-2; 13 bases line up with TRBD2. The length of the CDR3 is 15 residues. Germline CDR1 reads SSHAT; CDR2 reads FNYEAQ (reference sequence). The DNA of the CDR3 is TGTGCTAGCGGCCCGGGGACTAGCGGGATCGGGGAGCTGTTTTTT. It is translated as CASGPGTSGIGELFF.

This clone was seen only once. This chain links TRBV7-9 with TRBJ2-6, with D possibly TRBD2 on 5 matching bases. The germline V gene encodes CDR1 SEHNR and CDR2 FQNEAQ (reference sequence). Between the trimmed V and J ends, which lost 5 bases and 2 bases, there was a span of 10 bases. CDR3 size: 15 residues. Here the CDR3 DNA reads TGTGCCAGCAGCAGAGCGGTTCCTGGGGCCAACGTCCTGACTTTC. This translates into CASSRAVPGANVLTF.

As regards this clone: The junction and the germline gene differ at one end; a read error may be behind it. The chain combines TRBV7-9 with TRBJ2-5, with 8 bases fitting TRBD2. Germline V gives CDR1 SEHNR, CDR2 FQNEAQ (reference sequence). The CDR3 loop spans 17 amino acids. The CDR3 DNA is TGTTCCAGCAGCTTAACGTCTTTAGCGGGAACTCAAGAGACCCAGTACTTC. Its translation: CSSSLTSLAGTQETQYF.

The CDR3 loop reads CASSEDRRGLTEAFF. In DNA form, the CDR3 reads TGTGCCAGCAGTGAAGACCGACGGGGGTTGACTGAAGCTTTCTTT. The chain is built from TRBV6-1 and TRBJ1-1; the D gene is possibly TRBD1 (5 bases). Germline-derived CDR1 and CDR2 are MNHNS and SASEGT. Trimming took 1 base from V and 5 from J, leaving 14 bases between them. The CDR3 extends over 15 amino acids.

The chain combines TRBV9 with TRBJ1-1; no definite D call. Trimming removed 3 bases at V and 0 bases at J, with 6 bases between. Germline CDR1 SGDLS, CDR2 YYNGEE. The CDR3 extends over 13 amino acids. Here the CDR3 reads CASSAGLNTEAFF. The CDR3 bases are TGTGCCAGCAGCGCGGGATTGAACACTGAAGCTTTCTTT.

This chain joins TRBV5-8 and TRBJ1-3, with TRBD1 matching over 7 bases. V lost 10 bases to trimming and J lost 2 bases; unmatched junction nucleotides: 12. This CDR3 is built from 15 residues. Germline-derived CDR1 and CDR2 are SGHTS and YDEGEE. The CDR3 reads CAGQTGVTPGNTIYF. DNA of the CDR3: TGTGCCGGACAAACAGGGGTAACCCCTGGAAACACCATATATTTT.

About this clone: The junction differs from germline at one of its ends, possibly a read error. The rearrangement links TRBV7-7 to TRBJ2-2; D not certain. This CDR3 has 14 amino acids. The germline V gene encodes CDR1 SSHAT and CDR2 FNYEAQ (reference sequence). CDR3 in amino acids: CASSLARSTGELFF. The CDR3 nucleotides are TGTGCTAGCAGCTTAGCCCGGAGCACCGGGGAGCTGTTTTTT.

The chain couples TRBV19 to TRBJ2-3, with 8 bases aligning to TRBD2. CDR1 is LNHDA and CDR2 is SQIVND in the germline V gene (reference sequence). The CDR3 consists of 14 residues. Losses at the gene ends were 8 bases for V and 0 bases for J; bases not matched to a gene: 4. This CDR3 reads CASLAGTSTDTQYF. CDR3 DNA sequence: TGTGCCAGTTTAGCGGGGACTAGCACAGATACGCAGTATTTT.

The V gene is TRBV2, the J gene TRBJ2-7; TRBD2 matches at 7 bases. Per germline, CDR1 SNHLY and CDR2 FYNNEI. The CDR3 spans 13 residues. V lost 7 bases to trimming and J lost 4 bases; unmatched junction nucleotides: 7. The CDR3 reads CASIGGGEYEQYF. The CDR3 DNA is TGTGCCAGCATCGGGGGAGGGGAGTACGAGCAGTACTTC. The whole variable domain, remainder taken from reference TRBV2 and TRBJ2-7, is EPEVTQTPSHQVTQMGQEVILRCVPISNHLYFYWYRQILGQKVEFLVSFYNNEISEKSEIFDDQFSVERPDGSNFTLKIRSTKLEDSAMYFCASIGGGEYEQYFGPGTRLTVT.

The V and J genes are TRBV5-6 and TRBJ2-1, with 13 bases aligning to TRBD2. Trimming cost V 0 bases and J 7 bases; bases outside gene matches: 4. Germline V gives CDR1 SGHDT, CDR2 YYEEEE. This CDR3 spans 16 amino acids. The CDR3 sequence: CASSLDGTSGVNEQFF. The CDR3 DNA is TGTGCCAGCAGCTTGGACGGGACTAGCGGGGTGAATGAGCAGTTCTTC.

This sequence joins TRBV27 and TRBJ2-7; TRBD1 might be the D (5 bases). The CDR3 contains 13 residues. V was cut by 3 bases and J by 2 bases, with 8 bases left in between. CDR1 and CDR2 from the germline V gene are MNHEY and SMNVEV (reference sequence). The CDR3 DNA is TGTGCCAGCAGTTTGGACATAACCTACGAGCAGTACTTC. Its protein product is CASSLDITYEQYF.

The CDR3 spells CAITPDRAITEAFF. DNA of the CDR3: TGTGCCATCACTCCGGACAGGGCTATTACTGAAGCTTTCTTT. This chain connects TRBV10-3 to TRBJ1-1; TRBD1 aligns across 8 bases. The CDR3 has 14 residues. Germline CDR1 ENHRY, CDR2 SYGVKD. V was clipped by 7 bases and J by 5 bases; unmatched bases: 9.

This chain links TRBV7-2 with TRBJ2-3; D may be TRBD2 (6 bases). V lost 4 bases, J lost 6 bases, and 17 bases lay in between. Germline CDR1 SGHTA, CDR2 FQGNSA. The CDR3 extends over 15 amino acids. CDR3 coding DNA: TGTGCCAGCAGCTCGATAGCGGCCGAAGGGGATACGCAGTATTTT. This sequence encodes CASSSIAAEGDTQYF.

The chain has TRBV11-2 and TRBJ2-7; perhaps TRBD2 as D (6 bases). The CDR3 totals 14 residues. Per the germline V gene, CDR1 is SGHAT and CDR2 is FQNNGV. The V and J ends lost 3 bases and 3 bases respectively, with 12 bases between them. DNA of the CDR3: TGTGCCAGCAGCTTCTCCGGGAGTAGCTACGAGCAGTACTTC. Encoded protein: CASSFSGSSYEQYF.

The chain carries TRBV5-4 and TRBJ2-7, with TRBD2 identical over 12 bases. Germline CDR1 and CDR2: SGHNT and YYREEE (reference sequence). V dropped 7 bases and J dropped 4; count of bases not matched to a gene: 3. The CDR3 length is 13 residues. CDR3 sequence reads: CASELAGGYEQYF. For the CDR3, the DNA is TGTGCCAGCGAACTAGCGGGAGGTTACGAGCAGTACTTC. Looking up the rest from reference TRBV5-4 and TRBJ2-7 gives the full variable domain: ETGVTQSPTHLIKTRGQQVTLRCSSQSGHNTVSWYQQALGQGPQFIFQYYREEENGRGNFPPRFSGLQFPNYSSELNVNALELDDSALYLCASELAGGYEQYFGPGTRLTVT.

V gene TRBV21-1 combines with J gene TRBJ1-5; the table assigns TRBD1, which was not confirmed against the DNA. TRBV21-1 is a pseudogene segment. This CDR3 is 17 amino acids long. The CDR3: CASSKAPPGRGDQPQHF. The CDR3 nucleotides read TGTGCCAGCAGCAAAGCGCCCCCCGGCAGGGGAGATCAGCCCCAGCATTTT.

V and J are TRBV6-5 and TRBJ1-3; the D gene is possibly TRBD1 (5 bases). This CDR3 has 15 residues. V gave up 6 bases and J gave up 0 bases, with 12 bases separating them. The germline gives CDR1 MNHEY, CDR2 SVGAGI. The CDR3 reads CASRMDTSSGNTIYF. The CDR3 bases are TGTGCCAGCAGGATGGACACGTCCTCTGGAAACACCATATATTTT.

As DNA, the CDR3 is TGTGCCAGCAGTTCCAGAGGGACACCCTCTGGAAACACCATATATTTT. Protein product: CASSSRGTPSGNTIYF. This chain joins TRBV6-5 and TRBJ1-3; tentative D call: TRBD1 (6 bases). CDR3 length equals 16 residues. Germline V gene sequence: CDR1 MNHEY, CDR2 SVGAGI. Trimming stripped 4 bases from V and 0 bases from J, with 13 bases between.

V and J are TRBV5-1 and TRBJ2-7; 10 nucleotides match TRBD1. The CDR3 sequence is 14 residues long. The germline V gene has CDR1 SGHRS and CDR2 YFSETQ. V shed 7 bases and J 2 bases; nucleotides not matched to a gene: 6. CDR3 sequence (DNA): TGCGCCAGCGAACGGACAGGGGGGACCTACGAGCAGTACTTC. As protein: CASERTGGTYEQYF.

CDR3 bases: TGTGCCAGCAGTTTGGACAGGAAAGAGACCCAGTACTTC. Protein sequence: CASSLDRKETQYF. The chain carries TRBV25-1 and TRBJ2-5; 7 nucleotides agree with TRBD1. The V and J ends lost 5 bases and 3 bases, in that order; junction bases with no gene match: 3. The CDR3 consists of 13 residues. Germline loops: CDR1 MGHDK, CDR2 SYGVNS.

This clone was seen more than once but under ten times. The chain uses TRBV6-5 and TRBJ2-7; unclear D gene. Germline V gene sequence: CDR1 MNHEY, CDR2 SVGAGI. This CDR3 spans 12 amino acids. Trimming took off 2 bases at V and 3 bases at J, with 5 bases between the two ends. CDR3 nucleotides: TGTGCCAGCAGTTACCCAGGCTACGAGCAGTACTTC. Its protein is CASSYPGYEQYF.

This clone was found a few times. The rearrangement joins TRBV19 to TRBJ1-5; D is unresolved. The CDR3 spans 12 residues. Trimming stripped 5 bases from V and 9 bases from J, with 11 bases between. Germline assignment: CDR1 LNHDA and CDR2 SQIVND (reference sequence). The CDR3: CASSETASPQHF. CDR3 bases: TGTGCCAGTAGTGAGACTGCTTCGCCCCAGCATTTT.

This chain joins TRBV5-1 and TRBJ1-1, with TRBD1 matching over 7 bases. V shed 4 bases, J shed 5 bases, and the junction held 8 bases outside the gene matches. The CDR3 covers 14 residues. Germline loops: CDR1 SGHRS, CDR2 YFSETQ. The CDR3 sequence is CASSPQGGETEAFF. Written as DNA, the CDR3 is TGCGCCAGCAGCCCCCAAGGGGGCGAAACTGAAGCTTTCTTT.

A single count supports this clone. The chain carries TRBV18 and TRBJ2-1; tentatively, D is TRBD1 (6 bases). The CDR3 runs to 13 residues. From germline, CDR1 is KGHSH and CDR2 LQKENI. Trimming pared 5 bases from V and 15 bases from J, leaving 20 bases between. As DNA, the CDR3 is TGTGCCAGCTCAAACACCGGGGAACAGGGCCGGTTCTTC. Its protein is CASSNTGEQGRFF.